The clone carrying this T cell receptor beta chain has only a few counts. The antigen is not known. PCR was performed using 60 Vbeta and 13 Jbeta primers. Here immunoSEQ multiplex PCR was the method, and the copy in TCRdb shows in-frame clones only, minus some. The table includes roughly 200,000 clones, about 10% detected once. The data belong to a study of cytomegalovirus exposure and HLA in healthy donors. Study summary: Earlier findings included over 90 million unique TCR beta sequences obtained from 150 million to 200 million T cells. Whole-study results and caveats: The authors later linked a missense DCLRE1C variant to TCR beta V- and J-gene trimming.

V lost 5 bases and J lost 4; bases outside the gene matches: 8. The CDR3 sequence is 15 residues long. Germline V gives CDR1 SGHTS, CDR2 YDEGEE. This clonotype originated in a woman in her twenties or thirties in good health and CMV-seropositive. Sequenced input: PBMCs. The V gene is TRBV5-8, the J gene TRBJ2-2, with TRBD1 matching over 7 bases. CDR3: CASSFGQVATGELFF. Here the CDR3 DNA reads TGTGCCAGCAGTTTCGGACAGGTGGCCACCGGGGAGCTGTTTTTT.